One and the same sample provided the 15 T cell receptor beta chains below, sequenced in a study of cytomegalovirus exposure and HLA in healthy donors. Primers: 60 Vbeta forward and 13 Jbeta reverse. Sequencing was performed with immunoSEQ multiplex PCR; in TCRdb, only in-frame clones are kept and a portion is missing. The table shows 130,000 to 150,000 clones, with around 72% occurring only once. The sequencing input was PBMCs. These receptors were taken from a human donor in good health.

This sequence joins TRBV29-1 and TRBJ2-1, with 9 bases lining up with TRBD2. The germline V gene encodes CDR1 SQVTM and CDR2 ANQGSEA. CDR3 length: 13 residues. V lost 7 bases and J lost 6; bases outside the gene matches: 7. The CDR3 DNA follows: TGCAGCGGAATAGCGGGAGTGTCCAATGAGCAGTTCTTC. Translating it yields CSGIAGVSNEQFF.

The CDR3 bases are TGTGCCAGCAGCTTGGTGGACAGGGGGCGCCGGGAGACCCAGTACTTC. As protein: CASSLVDRGRRETQYF. The rearrangement joins TRBV5-8 to TRBJ2-5; 11 bases agree with TRBD1. V dropped 0 bases and J dropped 5; count of bases not matched to a gene: 6. CDR3 size: 16 residues. The germline V gene has CDR1 SGHTS and CDR2 YDEGEE. The entire variable domain, with the rest obtained from reference TRBV5-8 and TRBJ2-5, is as follows: EAGVTQSPTHLIKTRGQQATLRCSPISGHTSVYWYQQALGLGLQFLLWYDEGEERNRGNFPPRFSGRQFPNYSSELNVNALELEDSALYLCASSLVDRGRRETQYFGPGTRLLVL.

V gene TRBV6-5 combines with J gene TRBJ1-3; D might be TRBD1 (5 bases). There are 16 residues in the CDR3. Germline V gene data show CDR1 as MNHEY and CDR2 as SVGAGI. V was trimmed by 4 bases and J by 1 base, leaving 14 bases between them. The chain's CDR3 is CASSFFAGSSGNTIYF. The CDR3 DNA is TGTGCCAGCAGTTTTTTCGCAGGGTCTTCTGGAAACACCATATATTTT.

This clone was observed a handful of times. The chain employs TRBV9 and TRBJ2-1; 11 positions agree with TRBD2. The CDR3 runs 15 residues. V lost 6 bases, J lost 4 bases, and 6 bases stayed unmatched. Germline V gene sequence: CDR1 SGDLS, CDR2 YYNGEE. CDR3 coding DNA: TGTGCCAGCACGGACGGGACTAGCGGATACAATGAGCAGTTCTTC. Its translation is CASTDGTSGYNEQFF.

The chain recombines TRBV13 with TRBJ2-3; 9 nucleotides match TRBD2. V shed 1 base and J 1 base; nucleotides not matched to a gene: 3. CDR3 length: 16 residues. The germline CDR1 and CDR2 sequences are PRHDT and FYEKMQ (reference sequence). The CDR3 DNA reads TGTGCCAGCAGCTTAGCTAGCGGGACGCGCACAGATACGCAGTATTTT. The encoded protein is CASSLASGTRTDTQYF.

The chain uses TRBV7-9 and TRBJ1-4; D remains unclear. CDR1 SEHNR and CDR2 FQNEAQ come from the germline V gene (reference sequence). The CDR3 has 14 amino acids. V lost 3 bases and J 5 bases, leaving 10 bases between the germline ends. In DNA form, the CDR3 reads TGTGCCAGCAGCTTCTCTAGGTCAAATGAAAAACTGTTTTTT. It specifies CASSFSRSNEKLFF.

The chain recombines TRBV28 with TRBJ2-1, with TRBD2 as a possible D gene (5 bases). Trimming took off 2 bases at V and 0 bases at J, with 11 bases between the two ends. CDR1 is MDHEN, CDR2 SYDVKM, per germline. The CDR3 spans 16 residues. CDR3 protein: CASSLNRGSSYNEQFF. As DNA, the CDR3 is TGTGCCAGCAGTTTAAATAGAGGGAGCTCCTACAATGAGCAGTTCTTC.

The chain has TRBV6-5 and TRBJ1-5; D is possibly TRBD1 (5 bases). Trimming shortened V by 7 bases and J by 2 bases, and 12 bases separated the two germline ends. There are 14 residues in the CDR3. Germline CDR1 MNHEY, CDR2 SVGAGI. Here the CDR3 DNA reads TGTGCCAGCAAACAGGATAAGGGCAATCAGCCCCAGCATTTT. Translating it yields CASKQDKGNQPQHF.

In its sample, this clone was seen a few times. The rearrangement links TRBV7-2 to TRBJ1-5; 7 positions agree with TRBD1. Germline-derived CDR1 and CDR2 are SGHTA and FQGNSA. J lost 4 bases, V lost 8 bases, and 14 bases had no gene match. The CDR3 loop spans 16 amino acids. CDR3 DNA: TGTGCCAGCCGACAGGGCAGGGACGGTTTGAATCAGCCCCAGCATTTT. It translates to CASRQGRDGLNQPQHF.

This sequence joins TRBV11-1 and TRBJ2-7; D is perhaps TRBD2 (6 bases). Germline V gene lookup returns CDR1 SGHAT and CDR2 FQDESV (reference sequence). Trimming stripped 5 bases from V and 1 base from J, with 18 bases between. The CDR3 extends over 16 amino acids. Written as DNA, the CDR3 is TGTGCCAGCAGCCCACGAGGGGCTAGCGAATCCTACGAGCAGTACTTC. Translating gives CASSPRGASESYEQYF.

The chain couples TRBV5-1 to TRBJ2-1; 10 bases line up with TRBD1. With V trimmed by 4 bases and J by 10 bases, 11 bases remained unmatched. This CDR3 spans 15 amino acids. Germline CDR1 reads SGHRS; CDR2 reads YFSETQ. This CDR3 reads CASSPFGTGALEQFF. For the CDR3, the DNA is TGCGCCAGCAGCCCGTTCGGGACAGGGGCCTTAGAGCAGTTCTTC.

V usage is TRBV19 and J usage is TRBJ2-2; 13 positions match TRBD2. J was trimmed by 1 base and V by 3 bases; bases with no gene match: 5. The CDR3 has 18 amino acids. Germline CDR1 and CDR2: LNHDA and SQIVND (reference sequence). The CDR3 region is CASSMRTSGSKNTGELFF. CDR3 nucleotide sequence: TGTGCCAGTAGTATGAGGACTAGCGGGAGTAAGAACACCGGGGAGCTGTTTTTT.

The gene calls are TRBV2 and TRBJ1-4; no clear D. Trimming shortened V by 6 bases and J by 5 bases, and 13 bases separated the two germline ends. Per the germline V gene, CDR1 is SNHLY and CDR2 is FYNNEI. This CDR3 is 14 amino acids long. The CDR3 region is CASRAGRTNEKLFF. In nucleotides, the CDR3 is TGTGCCAGCAGGGCCGGGAGGACGAATGAAAAACTGTTTTTT.

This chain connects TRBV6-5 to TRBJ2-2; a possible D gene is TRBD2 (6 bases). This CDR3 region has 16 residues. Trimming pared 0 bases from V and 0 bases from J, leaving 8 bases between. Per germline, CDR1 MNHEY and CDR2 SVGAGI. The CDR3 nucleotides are TGTGCCAGCAGTTACTCGGGGGGAGCGAACACCGGGGAGCTGTTTTTT. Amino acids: CASSYSGGANTGELFF.

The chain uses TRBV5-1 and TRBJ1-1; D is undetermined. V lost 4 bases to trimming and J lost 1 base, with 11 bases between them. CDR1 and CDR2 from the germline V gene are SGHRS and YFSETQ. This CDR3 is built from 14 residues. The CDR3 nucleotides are TGCGCCAGCAGCCCACGGACTGGGAACACTGAAGCTTTCTTT. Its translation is CASSPRTGNTEAFF. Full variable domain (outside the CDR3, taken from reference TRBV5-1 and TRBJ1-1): KAGVTQTPRYLIKTRGQQVTLSCSPISGHRSVSWYQQTPGQGLQFLFEYFSETQRNKGNFPGRFSGRQFSNSRSEMNVSTLELGDSALYLCASSPRTGNTEAFFGQGTRLTVV.